Following are 17 T cell receptor beta chains from one sample sequenced in a study of T cell changes during pregnancy in multiple sclerosis. Here immunoSEQ multiplex PCR was the method, and the copy in TCRdb shows in-frame clones only, minus some. Of approximately 47,000 clones in the sample, 70% to 90% are singletons; the top ten hold about 1.8%. The material was peripheral blood, obtained in the first trimester of pregnancy. The receptors here all came from a female donor with multiple sclerosis, enrolled in a pregnancy study.

V is TRBV14 and J is TRBJ2-5; TRBD1 might be the D (5 bases). CDR3 length equals 13 residues. Trimming removed 1 base from V and 7 bases from J, with 10 bases in between. Germline assignment: CDR1 SGHDN and CDR2 FVKESK. The CDR3 DNA reads as TGTGCCAGCAGCCAAGTACAGGTGGGGACCCAGTACTTC. Translation: CASSQVQVGTQYF.

CDR3 in DNA: TGTGCCAGCAGCTTAGCCGGACTGAACTATGGCTACACCTTC. It encodes CASSLAGLNYGYTF. This chain links TRBV7-2 with TRBJ1-2; D uncertain. Germline loops: CDR1 SGHTA, CDR2 FQGNSA. V lost 0 bases, J lost 2 bases, and 7 bases lay in between. CDR3 length equals 14 residues.

This chain links TRBV30 with TRBJ1-4; TRBD1 aligns across 10 bases. Per germline, CDR1 GTSNPN and CDR2 SVGIG (reference sequence). There are 13 residues in the CDR3. V was clipped by 2 bases and J by 11 bases; unmatched bases: 5. CDR3 residues: CAWSRDRGVKLFF. The DNA for the CDR3 is TGTGCCTGGAGTCGGGACAGGGGTGTGAAACTGTTTTTT.

The CDR3 DNA is TGCAGCGCGAGGTGGACAGGGGACACCGGGGAGCTGTTTTTT. This sequence encodes CSARWTGDTGELFF. The chain joins TRBV29-1 to TRBJ2-2, with TRBD1 identical over 9 bases. The CDR3 has 14 residues. In germline, CDR1 is SQVTM, CDR2 ANQGSEA. V was pared by 7 bases and J by 3 bases, with 6 bases of the junction left unmatched.

The CDR3 region is CASSLTGVGEQFF. CDR3 sequence (DNA): TGTGCCAGCAGCTTAACAGGGGTCGGTGAGCAGTTCTTC. The rearrangement joins TRBV7-9 to TRBJ2-1; 7 nucleotides agree with TRBD1. This CDR3 is 13 amino acids long. Germline V gene sequence: CDR1 SEHNR, CDR2 FQNEAQ (reference sequence). Trimming removed 2 bases from V and 9 bases from J; junction bases left unmatched: 4.

The chain carries TRBV28 and TRBJ1-6; possible D gene TRBD1, 5 bases. This CDR3 has 13 residues. CDR1 is MDHEN, CDR2 SYDVKM, per germline. V was clipped by 4 bases and J by 6 bases, with 7 bases between them. In DNA form, the CDR3 reads TGTGCCAGCAGTTGGCAGGGTAATTCACCCCTCCACTTT. It translates to CASSWQGNSPLHF. Full variable domain (outside the CDR3, taken from reference TRBV28 and TRBJ1-6): DVKVTQSSRYLVKRTGEKVFLECVQDMDHENMFWYRQDPGLGLRLIYFSYDVKMKEKGDIPEGYSVSREKKERFSLILESASTNQTSMYLCASSWQGNSPLHFGNGTRLTVT.

The chain uses TRBV21-1 and TRBJ1-3; the D segment call TRBD1 is taken from the table without a DNA check. TRBV21-1 is designated a pseudogene. This CDR3 has 19 amino acids. CDR3 region: CASSKDRTRVYPSGNTIYF. CDR3 DNA: TGTGCCAGCAGCAAAGACCGGACCAGGGTATACCCCTCTGGAAACACCATATATTTT.

This CDR3 is CAVRDRSEAFF. The CDR3 DNA reads as TGTGCCGTCCGGGACAGAAGTGAAGCTTTCTTT. V usage is TRBV19 and J usage is TRBJ1-1, with 7 bases that match TRBD1. Germline V CDR1 and CDR2: LNHDA, SQIVND (reference sequence). CDR3 size: 11 residues. J lost 7 bases, V lost 11 bases, and 7 bases had no gene match.

The chain recombines TRBV29-1 with TRBJ2-3; D possibly corresponds to TRBD2 (6 bases). V was clipped by 6 bases and J by 3 bases, with 10 bases between them. From germline, CDR1 is SQVTM and CDR2 ANQGSEA. This CDR3 is built from 12 residues. The CDR3: CSVVRGTDTQYF. The CDR3 DNA reads as TGCAGCGTGGTGCGGGGAACAGATACGCAGTATTTT.

The rearrangement uses TRBV2 and TRBJ1-5, with TRBD1 matching over 7 bases. Germline CDR1 SNHLY, CDR2 FYNNEI. This CDR3 contains 13 residues. The V and J ends lost 7 bases and 11 bases, in that order; junction bases with no gene match: 11. The DNA of the CDR3 is TGTGCCAGCAACAGGGACAGCAAACAGACCCAGCATTTT. This encodes CASNRDSKQTQHF.

This chain links TRBV5-1 with TRBJ2-2, with TRBD1 matching over 10 bases. The CDR3 consists of 15 residues. J was trimmed by 4 bases and V by 7 bases; bases with no gene match: 7. Germline CDR1 reads SGHRS; CDR2 reads YFSETQ. The CDR3 DNA reads TGCGCCAGCGGGGGACAGGGGCTGGGCACCGGGGAGCTGTTTTTT. It yields the protein CASGGQGLGTGELFF.

This clone was observed once. The chain is built from TRBV10-2 and TRBJ1-1; TRBD1 agrees at 9 bases. V dropped 2 bases and J dropped 2; count of bases not matched to a gene: 9. The CDR3 is made up of 17 amino acids. The germline CDR1 and CDR2 sequences are WSHSY and SAAADI. CDR3 amino acids: CASSEKGHRGRNTEAFF. The CDR3 DNA reads TGCGCCAGCAGTGAGAAGGGCCACAGGGGGCGCAACACTGAAGCTTTCTTT.

This clone came up once. The V gene is TRBV2, the J gene TRBJ1-6; 9 bases map to TRBD1. CDR3 length equals 15 residues. Germline-derived CDR1 and CDR2 are SNHLY and FYNNEI. The V and J ends lost 6 bases and 7 bases, in that order; junction bases with no gene match: 7. The CDR3 here is CASRVGTGINSPLHF. As DNA, the CDR3 is TGTGCCAGCAGAGTCGGGACAGGGATAAATTCACCCCTCCACTTT.

This chain uses TRBV5-1 with TRBJ2-3; no definite D call. Germline CDR1 and CDR2: SGHRS and YFSETQ. The CDR3 is made up of 15 amino acids. Trimming removed 0 bases from V and 4 bases from J, with 12 bases in between. This CDR3 is CASSLAPTGADTQYF. In DNA, the CDR3 is TGCGCCAGCAGCTTGGCCCCTACCGGAGCAGATACGCAGTATTTT.

The chain recombines TRBV14 with TRBJ2-1, with 9 bases matching TRBD2. The ends lost 4 bases at V and 4 bases at J; junction bases unmatched: 5. The CDR3 length is 15 residues. Germline V gene sequence: CDR1 SGHDN, CDR2 FVKESK. In nucleotides, the CDR3 is TGTGCCAGCAGCCTCGGACTAGCGATTTACAATGAGCAGTTCTTC. Residues: CASSLGLAIYNEQFF.

The chain is built from TRBV6-5 and TRBJ1-5, with 8 bases lining up with TRBD1. The CDR3 loop spans 13 amino acids. In germline, CDR1 is MNHEY, CDR2 SVGAGI. V dropped 0 bases and J dropped 14; count of bases not matched to a gene: 6. The CDR3 DNA is TGTGCCAGCAGTTACTCGACAGGGGCAAAAGAGCATTTT. It specifies CASSYSTGAKEHF.

The CDR3 bases are TGCGCCAGCAGCTTGTTCGGACTAGCGGGGCCCCAAGAGACCCAGTACTTC. The encoded protein is CASSLFGLAGPQETQYF. The rearrangement uses TRBV5-1 and TRBJ2-5, with TRBD2 matching over 12 bases. This CDR3 has 17 residues. Germline CDR1 SGHRS, CDR2 YFSETQ. V lost 1 base, J lost 1 base, and 5 bases stayed unmatched.